This TCR beta chain was found in a study of cytomegalovirus exposure and HLA in healthy donors. Whole-study results and caveats: Previous analysis showed most TCR beta V segments were productive about 90% or about 30% of the time. Later analysis demonstrated an association between a missense DCLRE1C variant and TCR beta V- and J-gene trimming.

About this clone: Its specificity is unknown.

The CDR3 contains 14 residues. CDR1 is SNHLY, CDR2 FYNNEI, per germline. Trimming took 10 bases from V and 0 from J, leaving 15 bases between them. It was with 60 Vbeta and 13 Jbeta primers that the PCR ran. Clones were read by immunoSEQ multiplex PCR, and TCRdb kept only the in-frame ones, dropping some. The sample lists some 180,000 clones, about 82% occurring once. The J gene is TRBJ1-1, the V gene TRBV2, with D perhaps TRBD1 (6 bases). The sequencing sample was made of PBMCs. The receptor comes from a man aged 18-30 years in good health and CMV-seronegative. The CDR3 is CAILSRGMNTEAFF. CDR3 bases: TGTGCCATCTTGTCGAGGGGGATGAACACTGAAGCTTTCTTT.